This TCR beta chain was profiled in a study of T cells in Graves' hyperthyroidism and ophthalmopathy. Study-wide results and caveats: In the blood, most expanded thyroid clonotypes above 0.001 appeared as well.

Researchers took RNA transcripts and amplified the TCR beta CDR3 regions from them. HTBI primers were the set used in a first-round RT-PCR of the TCR CDR3. TCRdb recomputed calls from the multiplex PCR reads with MiXCR, one row per CDR3 protein. The repertoire holds nearly 250,000 distinct CDR3 sequences, with about 24% as singletons. Germline V lookup: CDR1 DFQATT, CDR2 SNEGSKA (reference sequence). Trimming took 6 bases from V and 2 from J; bases not matched to a gene: 10. The CDR3 contains 17 residues. Clinical symptoms, serum thyroxine and TRAb, thyroid ultrasound and orbital computed tomography were used for the diagnoses. Remarks on this clonotype: What it recognizes is unknown.

Sample: blood. The TCR comes from a woman in her thirties or forties with Graves' ophthalmopathy. The genes are TRBV20-1 and TRBJ2-7; 16 bases align to TRBD2. The CDR3 DNA follows: TGCAGTGCACCGTCGGGACTAGCGGGAGGGCCAGCCTACGAGCAGTACTTC. It codes for CSAPSGLAGGPAYEQYF.